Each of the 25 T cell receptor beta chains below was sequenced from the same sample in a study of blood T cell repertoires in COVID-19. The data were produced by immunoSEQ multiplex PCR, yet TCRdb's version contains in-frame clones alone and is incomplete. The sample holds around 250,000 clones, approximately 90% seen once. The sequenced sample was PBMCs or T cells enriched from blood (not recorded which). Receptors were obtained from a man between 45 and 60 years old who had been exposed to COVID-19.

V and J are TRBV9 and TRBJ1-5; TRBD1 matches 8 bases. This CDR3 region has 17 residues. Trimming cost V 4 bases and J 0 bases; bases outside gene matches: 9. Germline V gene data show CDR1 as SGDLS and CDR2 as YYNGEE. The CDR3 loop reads CASSSGQGIYSNQPQHF. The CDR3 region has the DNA TGTGCCAGCAGCTCCGGACAGGGCATTTATAGCAATCAGCCCCAGCATTTT.

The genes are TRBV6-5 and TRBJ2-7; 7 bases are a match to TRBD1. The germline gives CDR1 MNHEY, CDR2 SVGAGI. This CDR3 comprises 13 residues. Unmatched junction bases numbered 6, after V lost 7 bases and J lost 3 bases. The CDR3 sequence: CASTSRQGYEQYF. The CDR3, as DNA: TGTGCCAGCACCTCAAGACAGGGCTACGAGCAGTACTTC.

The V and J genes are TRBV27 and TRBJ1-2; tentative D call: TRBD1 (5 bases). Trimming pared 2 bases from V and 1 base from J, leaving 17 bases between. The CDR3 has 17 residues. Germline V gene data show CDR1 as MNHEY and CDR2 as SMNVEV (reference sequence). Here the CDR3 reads CASSLVQTPGVNYGYTF. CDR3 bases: TGTGCCAGCAGTTTAGTCCAGACTCCGGGGGTTAACTATGGCTACACCTTC.

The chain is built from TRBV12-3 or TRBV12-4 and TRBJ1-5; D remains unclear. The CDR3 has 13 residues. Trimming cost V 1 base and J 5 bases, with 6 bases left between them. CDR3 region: CASSLDLYQPQHF. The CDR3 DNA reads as TGTGCCAGCAGTTTAGATCTGTATCAGCCCCAGCATTTT.

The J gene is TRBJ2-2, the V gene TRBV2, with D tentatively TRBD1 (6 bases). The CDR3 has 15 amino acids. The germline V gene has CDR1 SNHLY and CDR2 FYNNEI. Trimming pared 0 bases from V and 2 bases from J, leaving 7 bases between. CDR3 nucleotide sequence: TGTGCCAGCAGTGAAGCGGGACACAACACCGGGGAGCTGTTTTTT. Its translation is CASSEAGHNTGELFF.

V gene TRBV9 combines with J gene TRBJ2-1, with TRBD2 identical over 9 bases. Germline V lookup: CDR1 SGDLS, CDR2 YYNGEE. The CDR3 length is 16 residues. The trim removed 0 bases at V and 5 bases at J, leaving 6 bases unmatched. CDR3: CASSVVGSGRDNEQFF. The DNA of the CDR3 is TGTGCCAGCAGCGTAGTAGGTAGCGGGAGAGACAATGAGCAGTTCTTC.

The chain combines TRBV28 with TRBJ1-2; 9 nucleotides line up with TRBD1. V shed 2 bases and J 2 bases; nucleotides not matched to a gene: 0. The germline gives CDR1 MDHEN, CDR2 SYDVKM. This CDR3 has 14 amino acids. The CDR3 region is CASSLTGGNYGYTF. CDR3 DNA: TGTGCCAGCAGTTTAACAGGGGGCAACTATGGCTACACCTTC.

CDR3 amino acids: CASSLDATNEKLFF. For the CDR3, the DNA is TGTGCCAGCAGCTTAGACGCAACTAATGAAAAACTGTTTTTT. The J gene is TRBJ1-4, the V gene TRBV11-2; D is uncertain. The CDR3 totals 14 residues. The V end lost 0 bases, the J end lost 0 bases, and 2 bases lay between the germline ends. Per germline, CDR1 SGHAT and CDR2 FQNNGV. The full variable domain, its missing parts supplied by reference TRBV11-2 and TRBJ1-4, is EAGVAQSPRYKIIEKRQSVAFWCNPISGHATLYWYQQILGQGPKLLIQFQNNGVVDDSQLPKDRFSAERLKGVDSTLKIQPAKLEDSAVYLCASSLDATNEKLFFGSGTQLSVL.

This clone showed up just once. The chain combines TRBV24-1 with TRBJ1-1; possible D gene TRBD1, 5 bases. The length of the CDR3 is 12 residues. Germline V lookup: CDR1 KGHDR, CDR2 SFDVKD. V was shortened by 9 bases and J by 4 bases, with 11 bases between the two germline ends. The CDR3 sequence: CATLIQGTEAFF. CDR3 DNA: TGTGCCACCCTCATCCAGGGCACTGAAGCTTTCTTT.

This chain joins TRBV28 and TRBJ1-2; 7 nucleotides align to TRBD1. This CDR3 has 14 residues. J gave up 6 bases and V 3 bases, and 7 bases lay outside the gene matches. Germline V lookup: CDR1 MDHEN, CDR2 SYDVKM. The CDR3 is CASSFLDRDHGYTF. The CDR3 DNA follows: TGTGCCAGCAGTTTTCTCGACAGGGACCATGGCTACACCTTC.

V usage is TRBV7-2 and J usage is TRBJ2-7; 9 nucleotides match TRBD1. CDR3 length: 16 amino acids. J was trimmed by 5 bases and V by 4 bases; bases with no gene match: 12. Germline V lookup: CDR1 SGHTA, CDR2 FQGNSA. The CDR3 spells CASSSFPGQGRHEQYF. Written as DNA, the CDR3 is TGTGCCAGCAGCTCATTTCCGGGACAGGGTAGGCACGAGCAGTACTTC.

The CDR3 region has the DNA TGCAGCGTTGGTTCCTACGGCTACACCTTC. Encoded protein: CSVGSYGYTF. V is TRBV29-1 and J is TRBJ1-2, with D unresolved. The CDR3 contains 10 residues. The V and J ends lost 4 bases and 8 bases respectively, with 8 bases between them. In germline, CDR1 is SQVTM, CDR2 ANQGSEA.

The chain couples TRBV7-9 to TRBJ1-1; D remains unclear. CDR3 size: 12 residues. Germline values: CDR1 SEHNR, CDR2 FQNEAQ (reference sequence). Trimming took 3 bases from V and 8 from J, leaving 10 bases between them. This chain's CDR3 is CASSFDIREAFF. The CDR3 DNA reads TGTGCCAGCAGCTTTGACATAAGGGAAGCTTTCTTT.

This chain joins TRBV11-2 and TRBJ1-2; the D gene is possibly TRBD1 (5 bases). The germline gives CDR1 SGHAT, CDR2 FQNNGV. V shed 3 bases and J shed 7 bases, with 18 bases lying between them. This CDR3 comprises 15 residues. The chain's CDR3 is CASSLDWGDSAGYTF. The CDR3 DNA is TGTGCCAGCAGCTTGGATTGGGGGGACTCGGCTGGCTACACCTTC. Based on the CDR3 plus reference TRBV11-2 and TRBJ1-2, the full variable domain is EAGVAQSPRYKIIEKRQSVAFWCNPISGHATLYWYQQILGQGPKLLIQFQNNGVVDDSQLPKDRFSAERLKGVDSTLKIQPAKLEDSAVYLCASSLDWGDSAGYTFGSGTRLTVV.

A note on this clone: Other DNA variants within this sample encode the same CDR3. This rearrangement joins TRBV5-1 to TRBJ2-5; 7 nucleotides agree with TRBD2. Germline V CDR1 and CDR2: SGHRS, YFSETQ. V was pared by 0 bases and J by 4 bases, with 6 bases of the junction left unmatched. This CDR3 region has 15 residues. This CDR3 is CASSLGTSGGETQYF. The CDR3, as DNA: TGCGCCAGCAGCTTGGGGACTAGTGGTGGAGAGACCCAGTACTTC.

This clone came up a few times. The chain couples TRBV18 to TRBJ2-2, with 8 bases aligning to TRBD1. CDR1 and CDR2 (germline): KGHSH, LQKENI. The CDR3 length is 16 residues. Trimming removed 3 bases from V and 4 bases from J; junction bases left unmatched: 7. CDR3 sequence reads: CASSPGQVLTTGELFF. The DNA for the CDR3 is TGTGCCAGCTCACCGGGACAGGTATTAACCACCGGGGAGCTGTTTTTT.

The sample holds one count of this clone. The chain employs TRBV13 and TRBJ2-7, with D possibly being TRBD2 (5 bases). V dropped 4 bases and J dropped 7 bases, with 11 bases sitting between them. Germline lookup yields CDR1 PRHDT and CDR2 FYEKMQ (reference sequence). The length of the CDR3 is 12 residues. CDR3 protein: CASSYDGEEQYF. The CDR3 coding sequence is TGTGCCAGCAGCTACGACGGGGAAGAGCAGTACTTC. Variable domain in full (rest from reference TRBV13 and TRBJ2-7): AAGVIQSPRHLIKEKRETATLKCYPIPRHDTVYWYQQGPGQDPQFLISFYEKMQSDKGSIPDRFSAQQFSDYHSELNMSSLELGDSALYFCASSYDGEEQYFGPGTRLTVT.

CDR3 nucleotide sequence: TGTGCCAGCAGTTACCTGGCGGCTAGCGGGACCAATGAGCAGTTCTTC. Its protein is CASSYLAASGTNEQFF. This chain joins TRBV27 and TRBJ2-1; 9 nucleotides agree with TRBD2. Germline CDR1 is MNHEY and CDR2 is SMNVEV (reference sequence). V dropped 4 bases and J dropped 6; count of bases not matched to a gene: 10. The CDR3 is 16 amino acids.

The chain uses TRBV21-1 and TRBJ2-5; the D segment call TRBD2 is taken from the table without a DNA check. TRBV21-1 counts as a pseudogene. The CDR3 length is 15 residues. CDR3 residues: CASSTRGEYQETQYF. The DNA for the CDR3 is TGTGCCAGCAGCACCCGAGGAGAGTACCAAGAGACCCAGTACTTC.

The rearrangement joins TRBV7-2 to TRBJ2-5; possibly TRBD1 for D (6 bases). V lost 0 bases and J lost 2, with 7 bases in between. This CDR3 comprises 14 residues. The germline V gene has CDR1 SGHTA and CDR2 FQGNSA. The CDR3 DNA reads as TGTGCCAGCAGCTTAGCGGGGACACAAGAGACCCAGTACTTC. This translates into CASSLAGTQETQYF.

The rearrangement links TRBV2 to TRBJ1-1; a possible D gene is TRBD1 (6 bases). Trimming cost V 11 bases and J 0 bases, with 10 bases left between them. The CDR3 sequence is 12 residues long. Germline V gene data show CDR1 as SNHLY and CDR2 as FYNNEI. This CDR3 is CASGALNTEAFF. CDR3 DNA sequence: TGTGCCTCAGGGGCCCTGAACACTGAAGCTTTCTTT.

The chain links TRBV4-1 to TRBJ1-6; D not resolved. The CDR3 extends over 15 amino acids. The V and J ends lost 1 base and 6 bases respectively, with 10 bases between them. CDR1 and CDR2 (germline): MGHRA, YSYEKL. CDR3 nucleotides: TGCGCCAGCAGCCAAGCTCCGGAGGTTAATTCACCCCTCCACTTT. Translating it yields CASSQAPEVNSPLHF.

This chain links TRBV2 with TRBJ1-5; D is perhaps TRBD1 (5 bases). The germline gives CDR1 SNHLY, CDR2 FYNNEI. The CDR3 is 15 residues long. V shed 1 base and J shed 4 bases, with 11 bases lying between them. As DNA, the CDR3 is TGTGCCAGCAGTGAAGGGAGGGGTGAGAATCAGCCCCAGCATTTT. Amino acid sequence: CASSEGRGENQPQHF.

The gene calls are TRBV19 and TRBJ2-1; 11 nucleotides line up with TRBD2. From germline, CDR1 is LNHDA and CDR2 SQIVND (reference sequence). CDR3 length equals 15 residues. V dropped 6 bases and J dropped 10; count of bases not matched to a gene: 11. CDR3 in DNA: TGTGCCAGTAGGATAACTAGCGGGGGCGTTGGGGAGCAGTTCTTC. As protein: CASRITSGGVGEQFF.

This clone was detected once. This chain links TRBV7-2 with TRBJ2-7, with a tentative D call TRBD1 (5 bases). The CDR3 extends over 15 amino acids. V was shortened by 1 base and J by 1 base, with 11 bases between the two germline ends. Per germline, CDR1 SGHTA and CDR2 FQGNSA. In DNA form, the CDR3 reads TGTGCCAGCAGCTTAGGACCCGGACAATCCTACGAGCAGTACTTC. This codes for CASSLGPGQSYEQYF.